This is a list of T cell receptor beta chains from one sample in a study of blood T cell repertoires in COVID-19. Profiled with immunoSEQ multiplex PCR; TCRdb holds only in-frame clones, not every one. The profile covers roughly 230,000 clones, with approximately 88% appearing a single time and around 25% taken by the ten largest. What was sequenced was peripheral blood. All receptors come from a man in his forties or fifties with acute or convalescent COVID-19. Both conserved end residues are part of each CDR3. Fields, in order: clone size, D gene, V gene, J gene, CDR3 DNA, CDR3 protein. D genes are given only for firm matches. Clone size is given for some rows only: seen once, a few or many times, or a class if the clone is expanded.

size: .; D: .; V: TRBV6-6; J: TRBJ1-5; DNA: TGTGCCAGCAGTTACAGCTCCGCGGCGCCCCAGCATTTT; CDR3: CASSYSSAAPQHF
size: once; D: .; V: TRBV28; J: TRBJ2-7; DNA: TGTGCCACCCTAGGAGGGCTAGGAATCTACGAGCAGTACTTC; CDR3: CATLGGLGIYEQYF
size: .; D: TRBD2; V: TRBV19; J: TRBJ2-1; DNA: TGTGCCAGTGAGCCAGCGGGAGGATTCTACAATGAGCAGTTCTTC; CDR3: CASEPAGGFYNEQFF
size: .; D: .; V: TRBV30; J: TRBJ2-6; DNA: TGTGCCTGGAGTGTGAGCTCTGGGGCCAACGTCCTGACTTTC; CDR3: CAWSVSSGANVLTF
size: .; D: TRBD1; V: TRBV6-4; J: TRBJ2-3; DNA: TGTGCCAGCAGTGAGGGTTCGGACAGGTTCAGGGATACGCAGTATTTT; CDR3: CASSEGSDRFRDTQYF
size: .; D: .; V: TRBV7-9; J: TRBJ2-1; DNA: TGTGCCAGCAGCTTAGAGAAGCGGCCGAGCTCCTACAATGAGCAGTTCTTC; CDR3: CASSLEKRPSSYNEQFF
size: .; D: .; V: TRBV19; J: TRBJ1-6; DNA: TGTGCCAGTACCCCGTGGAGCTCCTATAATTCACCCCTCCACTTT; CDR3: CASTPWSSYNSPLHF
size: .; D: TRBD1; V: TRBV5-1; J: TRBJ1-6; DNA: TGCGCCAGCAGCCCCGACGGGACAGGGAAAGGCTCACCCCTCCACTTT; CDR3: CASSPDGTGKGSPLHF
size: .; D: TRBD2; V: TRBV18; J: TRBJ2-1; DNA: TGTGCCAGCTCACCCAGGACTAGCGGGAGCTCCTACAATGAGCAGTTCTTC; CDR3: CASSPRTSGSSYNEQFF
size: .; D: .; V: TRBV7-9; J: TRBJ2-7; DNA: TGTGCCAGCAGCCCCCCTGGCATGACCTACGAGCAGTACTTC; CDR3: CASSPPGMTYEQYF
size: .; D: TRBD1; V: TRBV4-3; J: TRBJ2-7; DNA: TGCGCCAGCAGCCAGAGGGGACAGGAATCCTACGAGCAGTACTTC; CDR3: CASSQRGQESYEQYF
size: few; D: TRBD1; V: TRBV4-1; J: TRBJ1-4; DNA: TGCGCCAGCAGTGACAGGGTTGAAAAACTGTTTTTT; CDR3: CASSDRVEKLFF
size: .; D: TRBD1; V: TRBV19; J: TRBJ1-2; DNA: TGTGCCAGTAGTATCTGGACAGGGGCTAACTATGGCTACACCTTC; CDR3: CASSIWTGANYGYTF